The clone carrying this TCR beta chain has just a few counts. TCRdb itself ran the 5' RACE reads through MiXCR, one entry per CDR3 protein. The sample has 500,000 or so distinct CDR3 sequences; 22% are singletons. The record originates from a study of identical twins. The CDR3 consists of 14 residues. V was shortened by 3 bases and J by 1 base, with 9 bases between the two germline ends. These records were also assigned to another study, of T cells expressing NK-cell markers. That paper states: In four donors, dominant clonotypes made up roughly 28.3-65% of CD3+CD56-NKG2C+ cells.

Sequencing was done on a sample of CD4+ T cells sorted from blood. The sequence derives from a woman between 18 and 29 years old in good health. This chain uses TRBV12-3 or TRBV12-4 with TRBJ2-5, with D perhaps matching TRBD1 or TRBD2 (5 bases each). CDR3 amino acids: CASSLRGSQETQYF. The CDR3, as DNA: TGTGCCAGCAGTTTGAGGGGATCCCAAGAGACCCAGTACTTC.